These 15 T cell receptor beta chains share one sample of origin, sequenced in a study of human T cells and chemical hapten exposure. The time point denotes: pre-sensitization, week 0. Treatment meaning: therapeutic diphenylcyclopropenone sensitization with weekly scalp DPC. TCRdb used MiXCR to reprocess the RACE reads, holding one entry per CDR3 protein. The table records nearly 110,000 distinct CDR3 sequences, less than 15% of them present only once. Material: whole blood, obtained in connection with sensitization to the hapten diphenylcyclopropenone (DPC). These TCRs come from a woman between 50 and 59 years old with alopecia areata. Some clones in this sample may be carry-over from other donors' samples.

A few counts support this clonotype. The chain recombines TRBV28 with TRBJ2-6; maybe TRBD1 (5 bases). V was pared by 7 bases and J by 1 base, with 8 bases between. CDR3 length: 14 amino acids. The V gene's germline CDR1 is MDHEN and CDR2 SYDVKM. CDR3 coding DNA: TGTGCCAGCACAGGGTTGTCTGGGGCCAACGTCCTGACTTTC. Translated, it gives CASTGLSGANVLTF.

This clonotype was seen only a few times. The CDR3 loop is CASSGPLNSPLHF. The CDR3 DNA reads TGTGCCAGCTCCGGTCCCTTGAATTCACCCCTCCACTTT. The chain uses TRBV18 and TRBJ1-6; unclear D gene. The germline V and J ends were trimmed by 6 bases and 7 bases, with 10 bases remaining between them. There are 13 residues in the CDR3. CDR1 is KGHSH and CDR2 is LQKENI in the germline V gene.

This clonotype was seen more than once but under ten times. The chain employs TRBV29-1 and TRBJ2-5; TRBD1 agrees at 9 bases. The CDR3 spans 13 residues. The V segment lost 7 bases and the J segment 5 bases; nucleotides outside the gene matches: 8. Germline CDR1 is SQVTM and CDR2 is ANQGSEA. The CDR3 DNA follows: TGCAGCGCGATAACAGGGGGCCCGGAGACCCAGTACTTC. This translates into CSAITGGPETQYF. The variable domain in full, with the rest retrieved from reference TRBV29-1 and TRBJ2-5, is SAVISQKPSRDICQRGTSLTIQCQVDSQVTMMFWYRQQPGQSLTLIATANQGSEATYESGFVIDKFPISRPNLTFSTLTVSNMSPEDSSIYLCSAITGGPETQYFGPGTRLLVL.

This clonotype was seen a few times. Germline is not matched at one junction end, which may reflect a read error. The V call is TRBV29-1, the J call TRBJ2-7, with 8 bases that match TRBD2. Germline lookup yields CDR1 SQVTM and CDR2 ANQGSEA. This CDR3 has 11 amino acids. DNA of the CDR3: TGCAGCGTCGAGCTATCGGGACTAGTACTCTTC. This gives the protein CSVELSGLVLF.

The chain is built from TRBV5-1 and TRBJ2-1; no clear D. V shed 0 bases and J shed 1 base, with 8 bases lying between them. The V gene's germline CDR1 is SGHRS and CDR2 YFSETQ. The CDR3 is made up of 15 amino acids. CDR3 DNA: TGCGCCAGCAGCTTGGTTGGGGTGTCCTACAATGAGCAGTTCTTC. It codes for CASSLVGVSYNEQFF.

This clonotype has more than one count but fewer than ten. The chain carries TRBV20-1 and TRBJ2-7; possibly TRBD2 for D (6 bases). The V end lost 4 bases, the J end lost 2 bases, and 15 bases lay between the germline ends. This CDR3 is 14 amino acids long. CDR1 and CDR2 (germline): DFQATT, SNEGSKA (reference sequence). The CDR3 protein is CSAKISSGPYEQYF. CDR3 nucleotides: TGCAGTGCTAAAATTAGTAGCGGTCCCTACGAGCAGTACTTC.

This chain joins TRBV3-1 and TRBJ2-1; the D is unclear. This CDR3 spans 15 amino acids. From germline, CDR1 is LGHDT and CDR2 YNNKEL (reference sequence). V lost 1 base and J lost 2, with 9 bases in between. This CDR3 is CASSQGAPTYNEQFF. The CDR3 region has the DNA TGTGCCAGCAGCCAAGGGGCCCCCACCTACAATGAGCAGTTCTTC.

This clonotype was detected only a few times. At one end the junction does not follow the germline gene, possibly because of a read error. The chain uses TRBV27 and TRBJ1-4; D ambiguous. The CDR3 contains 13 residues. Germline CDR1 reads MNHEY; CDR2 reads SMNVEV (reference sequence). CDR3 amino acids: CASKRPVDDKLFF. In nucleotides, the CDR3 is TGTGCCAGCAAACGCCCGGTGGATGACAAACTGTTTTTT.

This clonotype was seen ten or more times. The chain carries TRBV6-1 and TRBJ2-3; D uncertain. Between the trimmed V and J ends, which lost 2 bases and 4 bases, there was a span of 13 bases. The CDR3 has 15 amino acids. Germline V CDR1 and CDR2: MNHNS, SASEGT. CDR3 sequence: CASSERVGFADTQYF. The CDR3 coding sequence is TGTGCCAGCAGTGAAAGGGTAGGGTTCGCAGATACGCAGTATTTT.

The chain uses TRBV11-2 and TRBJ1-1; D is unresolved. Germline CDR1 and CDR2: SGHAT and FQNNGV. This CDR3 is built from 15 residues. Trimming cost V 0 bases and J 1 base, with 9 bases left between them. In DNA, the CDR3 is TGTGCCAGCAGCTTAGATCAGAGGCGGAACACTGAAGCTTTCTTT. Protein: CASSLDQRRNTEAFF. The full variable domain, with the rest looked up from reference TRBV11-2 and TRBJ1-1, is EAGVAQSPRYKIIEKRQSVAFWCNPISGHATLYWYQQILGQGPKLLIQFQNNGVVDDSQLPKDRFSAERLKGVDSTLKIQPAKLEDSAVYLCASSLDQRRNTEAFFGQGTRLTVV.

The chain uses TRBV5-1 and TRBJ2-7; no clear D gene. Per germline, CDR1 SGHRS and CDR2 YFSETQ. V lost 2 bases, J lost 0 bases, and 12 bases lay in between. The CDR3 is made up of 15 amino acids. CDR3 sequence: CASSFGPGSSYEQYF. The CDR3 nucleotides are TGCGCCAGCAGCTTCGGGCCCGGCAGCTCCTACGAGCAGTACTTC.

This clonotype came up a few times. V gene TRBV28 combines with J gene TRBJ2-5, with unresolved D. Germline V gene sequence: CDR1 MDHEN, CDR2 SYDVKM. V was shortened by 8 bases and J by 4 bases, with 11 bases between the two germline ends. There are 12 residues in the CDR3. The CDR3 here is CASGVGGETQYF. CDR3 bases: TGTGCCAGCGGGGTGGGCGGAGAGACCCAGTACTTC.

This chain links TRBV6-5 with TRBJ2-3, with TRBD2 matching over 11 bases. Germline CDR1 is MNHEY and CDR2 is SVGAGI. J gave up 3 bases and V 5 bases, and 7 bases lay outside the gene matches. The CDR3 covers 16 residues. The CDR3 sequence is CASSLSGRAVTDTQYF. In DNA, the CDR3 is TGTGCCAGCAGTCTTAGCGGGAGGGCCGTAACAGATACGCAGTATTTT.

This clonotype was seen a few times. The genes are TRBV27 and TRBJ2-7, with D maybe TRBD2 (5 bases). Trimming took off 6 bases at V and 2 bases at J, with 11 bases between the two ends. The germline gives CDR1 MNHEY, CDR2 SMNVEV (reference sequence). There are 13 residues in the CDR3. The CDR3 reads CASSPGFPYEQYF. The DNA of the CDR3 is TGTGCCAGCAGCCCGGGATTTCCCTACGAGCAGTACTTC.

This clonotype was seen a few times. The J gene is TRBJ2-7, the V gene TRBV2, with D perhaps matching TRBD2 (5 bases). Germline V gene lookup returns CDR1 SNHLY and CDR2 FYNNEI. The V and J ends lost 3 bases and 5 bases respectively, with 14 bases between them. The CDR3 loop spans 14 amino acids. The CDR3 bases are TGTGCCAGCAGTGATTCGGGGAATAGGGACGAGCAGTACTTC. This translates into CASSDSGNRDEQYF. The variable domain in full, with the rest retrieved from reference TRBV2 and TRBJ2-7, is EPEVTQTPSHQVTQMGQEVILRCVPISNHLYFYWYRQILGQKVEFLVSFYNNEISEKSEIFDDQFSVERPDGSNFTLKIRSTKLEDSAMYFCASSDSGNRDEQYFGPGTRLTVT.